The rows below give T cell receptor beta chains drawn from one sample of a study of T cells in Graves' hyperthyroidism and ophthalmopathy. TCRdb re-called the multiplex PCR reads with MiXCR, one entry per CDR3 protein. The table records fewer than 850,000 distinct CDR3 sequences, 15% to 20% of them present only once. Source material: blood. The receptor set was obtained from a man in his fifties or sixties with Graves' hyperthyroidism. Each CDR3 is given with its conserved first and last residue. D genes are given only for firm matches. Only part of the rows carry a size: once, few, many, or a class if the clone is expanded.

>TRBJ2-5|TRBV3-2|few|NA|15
TGTGCCAGCAGCCAAGACCCTAAGCCGGGAGAGACCCAGTACTTC
CASSQDPKPGETQYF
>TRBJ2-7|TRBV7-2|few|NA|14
TGTGCCAGCGGCTTATTGGACAGTCTCTACGAGCAGTACTTC
CASGLLDSLYEQYF
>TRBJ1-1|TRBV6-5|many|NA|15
TGTGCCAGCAGTTACTCGACGGGGATGAACACTGAAGCTTTCTTT
CASSYSTGMNTEAFF
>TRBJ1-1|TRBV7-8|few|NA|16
TGTGCCAGCAGCTTAGTTGGACGCCCAGGAGATACTGAAGCTTTCTTT
CASSLVGRPGDTEAFF
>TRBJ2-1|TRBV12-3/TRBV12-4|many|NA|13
TGTGCCAGCAGTTTAGGGGCTAGCGATGAGCAGTTCTTC
CASSLGASDEQFF
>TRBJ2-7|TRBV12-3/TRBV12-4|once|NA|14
TGTGCCAGCAGTTTCGAGGGGGTCTACAATGAGCAGTACTTC
CASSFEGVYNEQYF
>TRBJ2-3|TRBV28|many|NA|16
TGTGCCAGCAGCTCAGGCTGGTCTAGGGGTGCAGATACGCAGTATTTT
CASSSGWSRGADTQYF
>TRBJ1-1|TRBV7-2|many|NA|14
TGTGCCAGCAGCGGCGGGGGGGCTAGGACTGAAGCTTTCTTT
CASSGGGARTEAFF
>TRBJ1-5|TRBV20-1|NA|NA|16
TGCAGTGCTCCCCGGGGAGGCAGGCCAGGCGATCAGCCCCAGCATTTT
CSAPRGGRPGDQPQHF
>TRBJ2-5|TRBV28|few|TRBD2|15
TGTGCCAGCAGTACCGCCGCGGGAGTGGAGGAGACCCAGTACTTC
CASSTAAGVEETQYF
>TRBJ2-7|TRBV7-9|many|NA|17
TGTGCCAGCAGCCCCGGCAGGCCAGCAACTTCCACCTACGAGCAGTACTTC
CASSPGRPATSTYEQYF
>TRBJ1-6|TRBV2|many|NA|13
TGTGCCACCGCGGAGGGGAATAATTCACCCCTCCACTTT
CATAEGNNSPLHF
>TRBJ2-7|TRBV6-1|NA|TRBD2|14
TGTGCCAGCAGAGAGACTAGCGGGAACCACGAGCAGTACTTC
CASRETSGNHEQYF
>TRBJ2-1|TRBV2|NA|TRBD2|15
TGTGCCAGCAGGGGGACTAGCGGGAAGAACAATGAGCAGTTCTTC
CASRGTSGKNNEQFF
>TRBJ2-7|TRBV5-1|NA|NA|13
TGCGCCAGCAGCCCGGACGGGATCTACGAGCAGTACTTC
CASSPDGIYEQYF
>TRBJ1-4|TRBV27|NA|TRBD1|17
TGTGCCAGCAGTTTATCACCCTCAGGGGGCTCTAATGAAAAACTGTTTTTT
CASSLSPSGGSNEKLFF
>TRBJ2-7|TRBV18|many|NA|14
TGTGCCAGCTCACCACCGGTGGGGAGCTACGAGCAGTACTTC
CASSPPVGSYEQYF
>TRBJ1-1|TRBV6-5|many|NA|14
TGTGCCAGCAGTTACGACGGGATGAACACTGAAGCTTTCTTT
CASSYDGMNTEAFF
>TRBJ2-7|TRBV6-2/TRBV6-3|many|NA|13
TGTGCCAGCAGAGGGGCCATCTCCTACGAGCAGTACTTC
CASRGAISYEQYF
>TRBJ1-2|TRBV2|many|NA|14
TGTGCCAGCAGGTTTCTTATGGACAACTATGGCTACACCTTC
CASRFLMDNYGYTF
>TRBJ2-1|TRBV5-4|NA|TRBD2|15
TGTGCCAGCAGCGGAGCGGGGTTCTCCTACAATGAGCAGTTCTTC
CASSGAGFSYNEQFF
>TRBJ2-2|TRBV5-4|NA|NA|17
TGTGCCAGCAGCTTGGCTGGGTTATCTTCCAACACCGGGGAGCTGTTTTTT
CASSLAGLSSNTGELFF
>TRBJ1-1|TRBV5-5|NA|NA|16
TGTGCCAGCAGCTTGGAAGGCAGCCTTTTTAACACTGAAGCTTTCTTT
CASSLEGSLFNTEAFF
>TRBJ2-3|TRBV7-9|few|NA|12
TGTGCCAGCCGCCGGTTAAGCGATACGCAGTATTTT
CASRRLSDTQYF
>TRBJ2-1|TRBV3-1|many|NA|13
TGTGCCAGCAGCCAAGATGGGCGAACCCAGCAGTTCTTC
CASSQDGRTQQFF
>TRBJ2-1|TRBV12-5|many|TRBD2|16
TGTGCTAGTGGTTTGGTACAGGGACTAGCCTTCAATGAGCAGTTCTTC
CASGLVQGLAFNEQFF
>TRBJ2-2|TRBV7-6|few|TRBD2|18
TGTGCCAGCAGCTTAGGAGGGGGACTAGCGGAATTCACCGGGGAGCTGTTTTTT
CASSLGGGLAEFTGELFF
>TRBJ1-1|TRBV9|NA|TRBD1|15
TGTGCCAGCAGCGTTCTAGACAGGGGGAACACTGAAGCTTTCTTT
CASSVLDRGNTEAFF
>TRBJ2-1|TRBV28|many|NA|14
TGTGCCAGTATCAGGGGAAGCTCCTACAATGAGCAGTTCTTC
CASIRGSSYNEQFF
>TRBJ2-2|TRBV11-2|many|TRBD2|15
TGTGCCAGCACCGAGGGACTAGGGGACGCCGGGGAGCTGTTTTTT
CASTEGLGDAGELFF